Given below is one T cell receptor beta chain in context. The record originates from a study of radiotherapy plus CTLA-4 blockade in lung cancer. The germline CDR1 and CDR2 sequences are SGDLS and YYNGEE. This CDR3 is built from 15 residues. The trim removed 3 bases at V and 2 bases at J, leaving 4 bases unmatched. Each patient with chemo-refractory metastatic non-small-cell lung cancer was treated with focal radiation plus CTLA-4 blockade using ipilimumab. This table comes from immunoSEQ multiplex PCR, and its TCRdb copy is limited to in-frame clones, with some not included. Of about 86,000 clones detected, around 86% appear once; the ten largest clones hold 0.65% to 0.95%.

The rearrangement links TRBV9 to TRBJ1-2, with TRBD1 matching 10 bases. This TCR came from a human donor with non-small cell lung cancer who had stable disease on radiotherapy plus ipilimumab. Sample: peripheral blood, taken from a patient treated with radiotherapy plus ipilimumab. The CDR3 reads CASSDTGQGNYGYTF. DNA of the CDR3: TGTGCCAGCAGCGATACGGGACAGGGGAACTATGGCTACACCTTC.